The 25 T cell receptor beta chains listed next were all sequenced from one sample in a study of blood T cell repertoires in COVID-19. Only in-frame clones appear in the TCRdb table, and some are missing; sequencing was by immunoSEQ multiplex PCR. The sample lists 200,000 to 300,000 clones, around 80% occurring once. The material sequenced was peripheral blood. All receptors derive from a man in his forties who had recovered from COVID-19.

V gene TRBV6-6 combines with J gene TRBJ1-6; a possible D gene is TRBD1 (5 bases). Germline V gene data show CDR1 as MNHNY and CDR2 as SVGAGI (reference sequence). V gave up 2 bases and J gave up 5 bases, with 10 bases separating them. The CDR3 runs to 15 residues. The CDR3 coding sequence is TGTGCCAGCAGTTACGGCGGGACTAATAATTCACCCCTCCACTTT. Protein sequence: CASSYGGTNNSPLHF.

The chain is built from TRBV11-2 and TRBJ1-5, with a weak D call TRBD1 (6 bases). Germline assignment: CDR1 SGHAT and CDR2 FQNNGV. The CDR3 length is 15 residues. V was shortened by 0 bases and J by 6 bases, with 12 bases between the two germline ends. The CDR3 spells CASSLDWGRGQPQHF. DNA of the CDR3: TGTGCCAGCAGCTTAGATTGGGGCAGGGGTCAGCCCCAGCATTTT.

This clone came up once. The chain combines TRBV2 with TRBJ1-2; D may be TRBD1 (5 bases). V was trimmed by 4 bases and J by 8 bases, leaving 14 bases between them. The CDR3 is made up of 13 amino acids. CDR1 is SNHLY, CDR2 FYNNEI, per germline. CDR3 sequence reads: CASSVAGDGGYTF. The CDR3 DNA is TGTGCCAGCAGTGTGGCGGGGGACGGAGGCTACACCTTC.

The chain links TRBV11-2 to TRBJ1-5; D uncertain. The CDR3 length is 18 residues. Trimming removed 6 bases at V and 0 bases at J, with 21 bases between. Germline V lookup: CDR1 SGHAT, CDR2 FQNNGV. The CDR3 nucleotides read TGTGCCAGCAGAGGCGGCCGTCCCGGCCAGAATAGCAATCAGCCCCAGCATTTT. The encoded protein is CASRGGRPGQNSNQPQHF.

The chain has TRBV27 and TRBJ2-5; TRBD1 agrees at 10 bases. This CDR3 has 15 amino acids. CDR1 MNHEY and CDR2 SMNVEV come from the germline V gene (reference sequence). After removal of 7 bases from V and 4 bases from J, the junction contained 9 bases not matched to a gene. The CDR3 nucleotides read TGTGCCAGCAAGGGCGACAGGGGGCTAGGAGAGACCCAGTACTTC. Amino acids: CASKGDRGLGETQYF.

The chain uses TRBV19 and TRBJ2-1; D perhaps matches TRBD1 (5 bases). CDR1 is LNHDA and CDR2 is SQIVND in the germline V gene (reference sequence). The V end lost 5 bases, the J end lost 5 bases, and 16 bases lay between the germline ends. The CDR3 extends over 15 amino acids. This CDR3 reads CASSFSGSGHNEQFF. In nucleotides, the CDR3 is TGTGCCAGTAGTTTCTCCGGGTCAGGGCACAATGAGCAGTTCTTC. Variable domain in full (rest from reference TRBV19 and TRBJ2-1): DGGITQSPKYLFRKEGQNVTLSCEQNLNHDAMYWYRQDPGQGLRLIYYSQIVNDFQKGDIAEGYSVSREKKESFPLTVTSAQKNPTAFYLCASSFSGSGHNEQFFGPGTRLTVL.

The rearrangement uses TRBV6-5 and TRBJ1-2, with D tentatively TRBD1 (5 bases). The CDR3 is 15 amino acids. Germline V CDR1 and CDR2: MNHEY, SVGAGI. Trimming pared 6 bases from V and 4 bases from J, leaving 18 bases between. CDR3 region: CASSRGGEESYGYTF. The DNA of the CDR3 is TGTGCCAGCAGCCGGGGGGGAGAAGAGAGCTATGGCTACACCTTC.

The rearrangement uses TRBV9 and TRBJ2-7, with a possible D match to TRBD2 (5 bases). Germline CDR1 SGDLS, CDR2 YYNGEE. V lost 0 bases to trimming and J lost 1 base, with 8 bases between them. This CDR3 is built from 14 residues. The CDR3 coding sequence is TGTGCCAGCAGCGTAGGAGACTATTCCTACGAGCAGTACTTC. Its translation is CASSVGDYSYEQYF.

The V call is TRBV19, the J call TRBJ1-3, with D possibly matching TRBD1 (6 bases). This CDR3 has 11 residues. Germline assignment: CDR1 LNHDA and CDR2 SQIVND (reference sequence). V was pared by 5 bases and J by 12 bases, with 11 bases between. The CDR3 sequence: CASSWDMSIYF. In DNA form, the CDR3 reads TGTGCCAGTAGTTGGGACATGAGCATATATTTT.

This clone was picked up one time. The V gene is TRBV4-3, the J gene TRBJ2-5, with D perhaps matching TRBD1 (6 bases). Germline CDR1 is LGHNA and CDR2 is YSLEER. This CDR3 spans 16 amino acids. V lost 1 base to trimming and J lost 5 bases, with 17 bases between them. The CDR3 nucleotides read TGCGCCAGCAGCCAAGGCCTAACAGGGATGGCGGAGACCCAGTACTTC. This sequence encodes CASSQGLTGMAETQYF.

This chain links TRBV27 with TRBJ2-1; 8 positions match TRBD2. Germline V gene data show CDR1 as MNHEY and CDR2 as SMNVEV (reference sequence). The CDR3 has 14 residues. The junction had 7 bases not matched to a gene; V was cut back by 6 bases and J by 6 bases. CDR3 residues: CASSYGGAGNEQFF. The CDR3 DNA reads as TGTGCCAGCAGCTACGGGGGGGCGGGCAATGAGCAGTTCTTC.

The chain has TRBV27 and TRBJ2-3; TRBD1 might be the D (5 bases). V was trimmed by 8 bases and J by 3 bases, leaving 12 bases between them. Germline loops: CDR1 MNHEY, CDR2 SMNVEV (reference sequence). The CDR3 consists of 13 residues. The CDR3 nucleotides are TGTGCCAGCCGACAGATGGGGACAGATACGCAGTATTTT. Translating gives CASRQMGTDTQYF.

This chain uses TRBV27 with TRBJ1-4, with D perhaps matching TRBD1 (6 bases). V shed 3 bases and J shed 3 bases, with 8 bases lying between them. The CDR3 has 14 amino acids. The germline V gene encodes CDR1 MNHEY and CDR2 SMNVEV (reference sequence). The CDR3 region has the DNA TGTGCCAGCAGTTTGAACAGGGCTAATGAAAAACTGTTTTTT. Translation: CASSLNRANEKLFF.

This chain links TRBV19 with TRBJ1-2; 8 bases line up with TRBD1. Germline V lookup: CDR1 LNHDA, CDR2 SQIVND (reference sequence). Trimming removed 9 bases from V and 5 bases from J; junction bases left unmatched: 8. The CDR3 sequence is 13 residues long. CDR3 loop: CASWTGIEYGYTF. For the CDR3, the DNA is TGTGCCAGCTGGACAGGGATAGAATATGGCTACACCTTC. The variable domain in full, completed from reference TRBV19 and TRBJ1-2, reads DGGITQSPKYLFRKEGQNVTLSCEQNLNHDAMYWYRQDPGQGLRLIYYSQIVNDFQKGDIAEGYSVSREKKESFPLTVTSAQKNPTAFYLCASWTGIEYGYTFGSGTRLTVV.

This clone came up a few times. This chain joins TRBV5-1 and TRBJ1-2; 7 bases match TRBD1. Germline loops: CDR1 SGHRS, CDR2 YFSETQ. The length of the CDR3 is 14 residues. After removal of 3 bases from V and 0 bases from J, the junction contained 2 bases not matched to a gene. The CDR3, as DNA: TGCGCCAGCAGCTACGGGACAGCTAACTATGGCTACACCTTC. It encodes CASSYGTANYGYTF. Drawing the rest from reference TRBV5-1 and TRBJ1-2, the complete variable domain is KAGVTQTPRYLIKTRGQQVTLSCSPISGHRSVSWYQQTPGQGLQFLFEYFSETQRNKGNFPGRFSGRQFSNSRSEMNVSTLELGDSALYLCASSYGTANYGYTFGSGTRLTVV.

V is TRBV5-1 and J is TRBJ2-3; the match to TRBD1 covers 9 bases. Germline CDR1 reads SGHRS; CDR2 reads YFSETQ. Trimming removed 3 bases from V and 3 bases from J; junction bases left unmatched: 14. CDR3 length: 18 residues. CDR3 DNA: TGCGCCAGCAGCTCCCTCCAGACCGGGACAGGGTATACAGATACGCAGTATTTT. It is translated as CASSSLQTGTGYTDTQYF.

The gene calls are TRBV5-1 and TRBJ2-2, with 10 bases lining up with TRBD1. Unmatched junction bases numbered 6, after V lost 4 bases and J lost 6 bases. The CDR3 length is 15 residues. The germline CDR1 and CDR2 sequences are SGHRS and YFSETQ. CDR3 loop: CASSPTGGAAGELFF. The CDR3 DNA is TGCGCCAGCAGCCCGACAGGGGGCGCAGCCGGGGAGCTGTTTTTT.

This chain links TRBV11-3 with TRBJ1-1, with D possibly matching TRBD1 (5 bases). The CDR3 has 15 residues. CDR1 SGHNT and CDR2 YENEEA come from the germline V gene. V shed 4 bases and J shed 8 bases, with 20 bases lying between them. CDR3 DNA: TGTGCCAGCAGCTCCTCGGGACTCCCTAAAGCGGAAGCTTTCTTT. It encodes CASSSSGLPKAEAFF.

The gene calls are TRBV27 and TRBJ2-3; perhaps TRBD1 as D (6 bases). V was trimmed by 4 bases and J by 0 bases, leaving 8 bases between them. Germline CDR1 and CDR2: MNHEY and SMNVEV (reference sequence). The CDR3 covers 14 residues. CDR3 coding DNA: TGTGCCAGCAGTTGGGGGCCCAGCACAGATACGCAGTATTTT. This translates into CASSWGPSTDTQYF.

The CDR3 loop is CASRFTTGANEKLFF. The CDR3 nucleotides read TGTGCCAGCAGATTCACGACAGGGGCCAATGAAAAACTGTTTTTT. This chain links TRBV2 with TRBJ1-4; 8 bases line up with TRBD1. V was clipped by 6 bases and J by 5 bases; unmatched bases: 8. CDR3 length equals 15 residues. The V gene's germline CDR1 is SNHLY and CDR2 FYNNEI.

This rearrangement joins TRBV30 to TRBJ2-7, with 7 bases matching TRBD1. The CDR3 runs 13 residues. V lost 5 bases and J lost 0; bases outside the gene matches: 4. Germline V gives CDR1 GTSNPN, CDR2 SVGIG (reference sequence). Written as DNA, the CDR3 is TGTGCCTGGGGACAGGTCCCCTCCTACGAGCAGTACTTC. It yields the protein CAWGQVPSYEQYF.

This rearrangement joins TRBV24-1 to TRBJ2-7; 7 bases line up with TRBD1. CDR3 length: 15 residues. Trimming took 8 bases from V and 1 from J; bases not matched to a gene: 10. The germline gives CDR1 KGHDR, CDR2 SFDVKD. CDR3 region: CATNPTGTASYEQYF. The CDR3 DNA follows: TGTGCCACCAACCCGACCGGGACAGCATCCTACGAGCAGTACTTC.

This clone was counted a single time. The V and J genes are TRBV6-5 and TRBJ2-3, with D tentatively TRBD1 (6 bases). Trimming stripped 6 bases from V and 1 base from J, with 14 bases between. The CDR3 is 15 amino acids. Germline values: CDR1 MNHEY, CDR2 SVGAGI. CDR3 in amino acids: CASRGHGGRTDTQYF. The CDR3 nucleotides read TGTGCCAGCAGGGGACATGGGGGCCGCACAGATACGCAGTATTTT.

The CDR3 nucleotides are TGTGCCAGCAGCTTGAGGACAGGAGATCGCTCTGGAAACACCATATATTTT. It is translated as CASSLRTGDRSGNTIYF. The chain recombines TRBV5-4 with TRBJ1-3, with TRBD1 matching 7 bases. Germline V lookup: CDR1 SGHNT, CDR2 YYREEE (reference sequence). Trimming cost V 1 base and J 0 bases; bases outside gene matches: 7. The length of the CDR3 is 17 residues.

The chain employs TRBV6-2 or TRBV6-3 and TRBJ1-4; maybe TRBD1 (5 bases). The CDR3 is 13 residues long. Germline CDR1 reads MNHEY; CDR2 reads SVGEGT. V was clipped by 6 bases and J by 11 bases, with 16 bases between them. The CDR3 nucleotides are TGTGCCAGCAGCAACCGCGGGGGATCCAAACTGTTTTTT. Translated: CASSNRGGSKLFF.